The rows below give T cell receptor beta chains drawn from one sample of a study of shared clonotypes between healthy human individuals. Produced via immunoSEQ multiplex PCR; TCRdb's table is partial and in-frame only. The data hold a few hundred thousand clones, with around 72% observed a single time. The sample consisted of memory CD4+ T cells sorted from blood. Every receptor here comes from a man aged 25-40 years in good health. Both conserved end residues are part of each CDR3. Fields, in order: J gene, D gene, CDR3 length, V gene, clone size, CDR3 protein, CDR3 DNA. D genes are given only for firm matches. Only some rows state a clone size, as once, few, many or a class for expanded clones.

TRBJ2-5	.	14	TRBV7-8	once	CASSSSTIQETQYF	TGTGCCAGCAGCTCCTCGACTATACAAGAGACCCAGTACTTC
TRBJ2-3	TRBD1	15	TRBV14	.	CASSKGDRYTDTQYF	TGTGCCAGCAGCAAAGGGGACAGATACACAGATACGCAGTATTTT
TRBJ1-2	TRBD1	14	TRBV28	.	CASTVTGFRNGYTF	TGTGCCAGCACCGTGACAGGGTTTAGAAATGGCTACACCTTC
TRBJ1-2	TRBD1	13	TRBV30	.	CAWSVNRGLGYTF	TGTGCCTGGAGTGTAAACAGGGGGCTTGGCTACACCTTC
TRBJ2-3	.	14	TRBV2	.	CASRASLLADTQYF	TGTGCCAGCAGGGCCTCTCTCCTGGCAGATACGCAGTATTTT
TRBJ2-2	.	14	TRBV4-3	.	CASSLRSNTGELFF	TGCGCCAGCAGCCTCCGCTCGAACACCGGGGAGCTGTTTTTT
TRBJ2-6	TRBD1	17	TRBV2	.	CASRAGTGRSGANVLTF	TGTGCCAGCAGAGCCGGGACAGGCCGCTCTGGGGCCAACGTCCTGACTTTC
TRBJ2-1	.	15	TRBV11-1	.	CASSLRDSFSNEQFF	TGTGCCAGCAGCCTTCGGGACTCCTTTTCGAATGAGCAGTTCTTC
TRBJ1-2	.	12	TRBV7-3	.	CASGSRGTGYTF	TGTGCCAGCGGTTCGCGTGGTACTGGCTACACCTTC
TRBJ2-7	.	15	TRBV9	.	CASSVGAGATYEQYF	TGTGCCAGCAGCGTAGGGGCGGGCGCGACCTACGAGCAGTACTTC
TRBJ2-1	TRBD2	17	TRBV7-2	.	CASSLGWGSSGGNEQFF	TGTGCCAGCAGCTTAGGTTGGGGATCTTCGGGGGGCAATGAGCAGTTCTTC
TRBJ2-1	.	16	TRBV5-1	.	CASSLSPGTRYNEQFF	TGCGCCAGCAGCTTGTCGCCGGGGACACGATACAATGAGCAGTTCTTC
TRBJ2-7	TRBD2	13	TRBV2	.	CASRTSGSGEQYF	TGTGCCAGTCGGACTAGCGGGAGTGGGGAGCAGTACTTC
TRBJ2-1	TRBD2	16	TRBV18	.	CASSPPGSSGDNEQFF	TGTGCCAGCTCACCACCGGGGTCTAGCGGAGACAATGAGCAGTTCTTC
TRBJ2-3	.	14	TRBV28	.	CASSFQGSTDTQYF	TGTGCCAGCAGTTTCCAGGGTAGCACAGATACGCAGTATTTT
TRBJ2-1	.	15	TRBV5-1	.	CASSLGRTGPNEQFF	TGCGCCAGCAGCTTGGGACGGACCGGTCCGAATGAGCAGTTCTTC
TRBJ2-7	.	17	TRBV2	.	CASSEGLSGRGAYEQYF	TGTGCCAGCAGTGAAGGTCTGTCGGGCAGGGGAGCGTACGAGCAGTACTTC
TRBJ2-3	.	11	TRBV2	.	CASSGEDTQYF	TGTGCCAGCAGTGGGGAGGATACGCAGTATTTT
TRBJ2-5	.	15	TRBV6-5	.	CASSYGGTQWETQYF	TGTGCCAGCAGTTACGGCGGGACCCAATGGGAGACCCAGTACTTC
TRBJ1-3	.	15	TRBV5-1	.	CASSPGRTVGNTIYF	TGCGCCAGCAGCCCTGGCAGGACAGTTGGAAACACCATATATTTT
TRBJ2-7	.	14	TRBV14	.	CASSPDGYSYEQYF	TGTGCCAGCAGCCCCGACGGATACTCCTACGAGCAGTACTTC
TRBJ2-4	.	15	TRBV28	few	CASAPEVIRKNIQYF	TGTGCCAGCGCCCCGGAGGTCATCCGCAAAAACATTCAGTACTTC
TRBJ2-1	.	13	TRBV15	.	CATSRDSPNEQFF	TGTGCCACCAGCCGGGACTCGCCCAATGAGCAGTTCTTC
TRBJ1-5	TRBD1	16	TRBV19	.	CASRGIRQGNNQPQHF	TGTGCCAGTAGGGGGATTCGACAGGGGAACAATCAGCCCCAGCATTTT
TRBJ2-3	.	12	TRBV27	.	CASSRPKDTQYF	TGTGCCAGCAGTCGCCCCAAGGATACGCAGTATTTT
TRBJ2-7	.	11	TRBV29-1	.	CSVAQGHEQYF	TGCAGCGTTGCCCAGGGGCACGAGCAGTACTTC
TRBJ2-7	.	14	TRBV7-2	.	CASSPGRATYEQYF	TGTGCCAGCAGCCCCGGGAGAGCTACCTACGAGCAGTACTTC
TRBJ2-5	TRBD2	17	TRBV10-2	.	CASSEVVLLAGVMTQYF	TGCGCCAGCAGTGAAGTAGTTCTACTAGCGGGAGTAATGACCCAGTACTTC
TRBJ2-7	.	12	TRBV29-1	.	CSVEADSYEQYF	TGCAGCGTTGAGGCCGATTCCTACGAGCAGTACTTC
TRBJ2-2	.	17	TRBV28	.	CASSSPTRWDPPGELFF	TGTGCCAGCAGTTCCCCGACACGTTGGGATCCACCCGGGGAGCTGTTTTTT
TRBJ1-1	.	13	TRBV10-3	few	CASRGGRNTEAFF	TGTGCCTCTAGGGGGGGCAGGAACACTGAAGCTTTCTTT
TRBJ1-2	TRBD1	18	TRBV5-1	.	CASSSSGATGVHNYGYTF	TGCGCCAGCAGCTCGTCGGGGGCTACAGGGGTTCATAACTATGGCTACACCTTC
TRBJ2-3	TRBD2	15	TRBV5-6	.	CASRKGLVGTDTQYF	TGTGCCAGCAGAAAGGGACTAGTAGGCACAGATACGCAGTATTTT
TRBJ2-2	TRBD1	17	TRBV18	few	CASSPPGTGANTGELFF	TGTGCCAGCTCACCACCTGGGACAGGGGCGAACACCGGGGAGCTGTTTTTT
TRBJ2-3	TRBD2	19	TRBV4-3	.	CASSQGGLAGGPGADTQYF	TGCGCCAGCAGCCAAGGAGGACTAGCGGGAGGGCCGGGCGCAGATACGCAGTATTTT
TRBJ2-5	TRBD2	16	TRBV15	few	CATSIPSGRAGETQYF	TGTGCCACCAGCATCCCTAGCGGGAGGGCAGGAGAGACCCAGTACTTC
TRBJ2-7	.	14	TRBV28	.	CASSLPGTAYEQYF	TGTGCCAGCAGTCTTCCCGGGACTGCATACGAGCAGTACTTC
TRBJ2-2	.	13	TRBV30	.	CAWNPGNTGELFF	TGTGCCTGGAACCCGGGGAACACCGGGGAGCTGTTTTTT
TRBJ2-1	.	14	TRBV2	.	CASSETGSYNEQFF	TGTGCCAGCAGTGAGACAGGTAGCTACAATGAGCAGTTCTTC
TRBJ2-7	.	11	TRBV7-9	.	CPTSNSYEQYF	TGTCCCACATCCAACTCCTACGAGCAGTACTTC
TRBJ2-1	.	15	TRBV27	.	CASSIASSSYNEQFF	TGTGCCAGCTCCATAGCCTCAAGCTCCTACAATGAGCAGTTCTTC
TRBJ2-5	TRBD1	15	TRBV4-3	once	CASSRNLGTEETQYF	TGCGCCAGCAGCCGCAACCTAGGGACAGAAGAGACCCAGTACTTC
TRBJ2-1	.	15	TRBV4-3	.	CASSQDSAGTPQQFF	TGCGCCAGCAGCCAAGATAGTGCGGGCACCCCCCAGCAGTTCTTC
TRBJ2-7	.	17	TRBV4-1	.	CASSQANLGGSRYEQYF	TGCGCCAGCAGCCAAGCAAACCTAGGGGGGTCCCGGTACGAGCAGTACTTC
TRBJ2-1	.	16	TRBV27	.	CASSSTQRALLDEQFF	TGTGCCAGCAGTTCTACGCAGAGGGCCCTCTTGGATGAGCAGTTCTTC
TRBJ2-3	TRBD2	16	TRBV18	.	CASSPLAGGLKDTQYF	TGTGCCAGCTCACCGCTAGCGGGAGGGCTGAAAGATACGCAGTATTTT